One and the same sample provided the 10 T cell receptor beta chains below, sequenced in a study of cytomegalovirus exposure and HLA in healthy donors. 60 Vbeta and 13 Jbeta primers were used in PCR. The data were produced by immunoSEQ multiplex PCR, yet TCRdb's version contains in-frame clones alone and is incomplete. Here the sample spans 95,000 to 150,000 clones, about 80% being singletons. Sequencing was done on a sample of PBMCs. The receptors come from a woman aged 40 to 50 in good health and CMV-seropositive.

The rearrangement links TRBV5-1 to TRBJ2-1, with a weak D call TRBD2 (6 bases). Germline assignment: CDR1 SGHRS and CDR2 YFSETQ. The CDR3 has 14 amino acids. Trimming pared 5 bases from V and 8 bases from J, leaving 17 bases between. For the CDR3, the DNA is TGCGCCAGCAGTCCAGGCCGACTAGTAGATGAGCAGTTCTTC. This translates into CASSPGRLVDEQFF.

The CDR3 loop is CSVRQGLAEPTYEQYF. The CDR3 DNA follows: TGCAGCGTTCGACAGGGGCTAGCGGAACCTACCTACGAGCAGTACTTC. The chain couples TRBV29-1 to TRBJ2-7; a possible D gene is TRBD1 (8 bases). The V gene's germline CDR1 is SQVTM and CDR2 ANQGSEA. The CDR3 is made up of 16 amino acids. Trimming stripped 5 bases from V and 2 bases from J, with 22 bases between.

This chain connects TRBV5-6 to TRBJ2-5; 9 bases align to TRBD2. The CDR3 runs 16 residues. Trimming at V came to 0 bases and at J to 5 bases, leaving 8 bases not matched to a gene. CDR1 and CDR2 (germline): SGHDT, YYEEEE. As DNA, the CDR3 is TGTGCCAGCAGCTTGGAGGGGACTAGCCCTCGGGAGACCCAGTACTTC. This gives the protein CASSLEGTSPRETQYF. Based on the CDR3 plus reference TRBV5-6 and TRBJ2-5, the full variable domain is DAGVTQSPTHLIKTRGQQVTLRCSPKSGHDTVSWYQQALGQGPQFIFQYYEEEERQRGNFPDRFSGHQFPNYSSELNVNALLLGDSALYLCASSLEGTSPRETQYFGPGTRLLVL.

This clone was seen only a few times. The CDR3 DNA reads as TGTGCCACCAGCAGGGCCCAGGGGGCGGACGAGCAGTACTTC. It yields the protein CATSRAQGADEQYF. The chain uses TRBV15 and TRBJ2-7; 8 bases fit TRBD1. Trimming cost V 3 bases and J 5 bases; bases outside gene matches: 6. This CDR3 has 14 residues. Germline V gene sequence: CDR1 LNHNV, CDR2 YYDKDF (reference sequence).

This clone has only one observation. The genes are TRBV29-1 and TRBJ2-5, with TRBD1 as a possible D gene (5 bases). The J call is in doubt because the DNA end fits TRBJ2-7 better. The CDR3 runs to 13 residues. Germline loops: CDR1 SQVTM, CDR2 ANQGSEA. The CDR3 loop reads CSVRQGLSYEQYF. The DNA of the CDR3 is TGCAGCGTTCGGCAGGGCCTCTCCTACGAGCAGTACTTC.

This chain links TRBV9 with TRBJ2-1; TRBD2 matches 7 bases. The CDR3 has 14 residues. With V trimmed by 0 bases and J by 8 bases, 5 bases remained unmatched. Germline lookup yields CDR1 SGDLS and CDR2 YYNGEE. This chain's CDR3 is CASSVGGGTYEQFF. In DNA, the CDR3 is TGTGCCAGCAGCGTAGGCGGGGGTACTTATGAGCAGTTCTTC. Looking up the rest from reference TRBV9 and TRBJ2-1 gives the full variable domain: DSGVTQTPKHLITATGQRVTLRCSPRSGDLSVYWYQQSLDQGLQFLIQYYNGEERAKGNILERFSAQQFPDLHSELNLSSLELGDSALYFCASSVGGGTYEQFFGPGTRLTVL.

The J gene is TRBJ1-1, the V gene TRBV29-1; 9 positions match TRBD1. Germline-derived CDR1 and CDR2 are SQVTM and ANQGSEA. CDR3 length: 14 amino acids. J was trimmed by 5 bases and V by 5 bases; bases with no gene match: 9. The DNA for the CDR3 is TGCAGCGTTAGGAGGGACAGGGTGCTTACTGAAGCTTTCTTT. This encodes CSVRRDRVLTEAFF.

The gene calls are TRBV4-1 and TRBJ1-1; the match to TRBD1 covers 12 bases. The CDR3 has 15 residues. The germline CDR1 and CDR2 sequences are MGHRA and YSYEKL. V trimming: 1 base; J trimming: 4 bases; junction bases outside the gene matches: 1. The CDR3 loop reads CASSQGDRGLTEAFF. The CDR3 DNA is TGCGCCAGCAGCCAAGGGGACAGGGGGCTCACTGAAGCTTTCTTT.

The rearrangement joins TRBV5-6 to TRBJ2-7, with 8 bases fitting TRBD1. Germline CDR1 SGHDT, CDR2 YYEEEE. CDR3 length: 15 amino acids. J lost 2 bases, V lost 2 bases, and 6 bases had no gene match. The CDR3 here is CASSFSPGGTYEQYF. In DNA form, the CDR3 reads TGTGCCAGCAGCTTCAGTCCAGGGGGCACCTACGAGCAGTACTTC. Full variable domain (rest looked up from reference TRBV5-6 and TRBJ2-7): DAGVTQSPTHLIKTRGQQVTLRCSPKSGHDTVSWYQQALGQGPQFIFQYYEEEERQRGNFPDRFSGHQFPNYSSELNVNALLLGDSALYLCASSFSPGGTYEQYFGPGTRLTVT.

J is TRBJ2-3 and V is TRBV5-1; 11 bases are shared with TRBD2. The V segment lost 0 bases and the J segment 10 bases; nucleotides outside the gene matches: 4. CDR1 is SGHRS, CDR2 YFSETQ, per germline. CDR3 length equals 14 residues. CDR3 in DNA: TGCGCCAGCAGCTTGGGTAGCGGGGGGGATGCGCAGTATTTT. Amino acid sequence: CASSLGSGGDAQYF.